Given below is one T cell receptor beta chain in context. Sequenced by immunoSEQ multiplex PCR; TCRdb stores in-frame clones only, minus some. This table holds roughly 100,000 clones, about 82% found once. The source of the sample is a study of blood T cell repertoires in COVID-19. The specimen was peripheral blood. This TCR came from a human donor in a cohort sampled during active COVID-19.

CDR3 residues: CATSDQGYNYGYTF. CDR3 coding DNA: TGTGCCACCAGTGATCAGGGGTATAACTATGGCTACACCTTC. The chain couples TRBV24-1 to TRBJ1-2; weak D call: TRBD1 (6 bases). This CDR3 has 14 residues. The germline CDR1 and CDR2 sequences are KGHDR and SFDVKD. V was cut by 3 bases and J by 1 base, with 8 bases left in between.